The next 23 T cell receptor beta chains were all read from a single sample in a study of PD-1 blockade in mismatch repair-deficient tumors. TCRdb's table, derived via immunoSEQ multiplex PCR, lists solely in-frame clones and lacks some. This sample has under 150,000 clones, with roughly 86% found just once. Sequenced material: peripheral blood, taken 44 weeks after starting pembrolizumab. All receptors derive from an adult with mismatch repair-deficient cancer.

This clone was seen a single time. The junction departs from germline at one end; a sequencing error may be responsible. The rearrangement joins TRBV6-5 to TRBJ2-3; 11 bases map to TRBD2. Germline CDR1 MNHEY, CDR2 SVGAGI. The length of the CDR3 is 14 residues. The CDR3 is CASGLAGGTNTQYF. The CDR3 DNA sequence: TGTGCCAGCGGCCTAGCGGGGGGCACAAATACGCAGTATTTT.

The chain combines TRBV30 with TRBJ1-1; maybe TRBD1 (6 bases). From germline, CDR1 is GTSNPN and CDR2 SVGIG (reference sequence). The length of the CDR3 is 14 residues. Trimming took off 3 bases at V and 4 bases at J, with 15 bases between the two ends. This CDR3 reads CAWSATGRFTEAFF. In DNA, the CDR3 is TGTGCCTGGAGCGCGACAGGTCGGTTCACTGAAGCTTTCTTT.

This clone showed up just once. The chain joins TRBV7-6 to TRBJ1-5; D is perhaps TRBD1 (5 bases). Germline V gene data show CDR1 as SGHVS and CDR2 as FNYEAQ. The ends were cut back, 1 base at V and 4 bases at J, with 8 bases in the middle. CDR3 length: 14 residues. The CDR3 sequence is CASSLGDRNQPQHF. CDR3 DNA sequence: TGTGCCAGCAGCTTAGGTGACAGAAATCAGCCCCAGCATTTT.

This clone has only one observation. This chain connects TRBV18 to TRBJ2-3; possible D gene TRBD1, 5 bases. The CDR3 spans 15 residues. In germline, CDR1 is KGHSH, CDR2 LQKENI. V was trimmed by 6 bases and J by 3 bases, leaving 16 bases between them. The CDR3 DNA sequence: TGTGCCAGCTCGAGGTCAGCTAGGGGAACAGATACGCAGTATTTT. Translated: CASSRSARGTDTQYF.

Only one count was recorded for this clone. V gene TRBV5-6 combines with J gene TRBJ2-1, with D maybe TRBD1 (5 bases). Germline V gene data show CDR1 as SGHDT and CDR2 as YYEEEE. Deletions cut 2 bases from V and 4 bases from J, with 10 bases between. CDR3 size: 14 residues. The CDR3 DNA follows: TGTGCCAGCAGCTTTACAGGCTTATACAATGAGCAGTTCTTC. Translation gives CASSFTGLYNEQFF.

This chain links TRBV4-1 with TRBJ1-5; tentatively, D is TRBD1 (6 bases). This CDR3 contains 20 residues. Trimming took off 1 base at V and 2 bases at J, with 24 bases between the two ends. Germline values: CDR1 MGHRA, CDR2 YSYEKL. The CDR3 protein is CASSQVIQGSMVSGNQPQHF. The CDR3 bases are TGCGCCAGCAGCCAAGTTATTCAGGGGAGTATGGTGTCCGGCAATCAGCCCCAGCATTTT.

This clone was found once. The V call is TRBV4-2, the J call TRBJ2-7; 8 bases fit TRBD1. The germline V gene encodes CDR1 LGHNA and CDR2 YNFKEQ. After removal of 1 base from V and 4 bases from J, the junction contained 6 bases not matched to a gene. The CDR3 loop spans 15 amino acids. The CDR3 loop is CASSQGGQAYYEQYF. The CDR3 DNA reads as TGTGCCAGCAGCCAAGGGGGACAGGCATATTACGAGCAGTACTTC.

The chain joins TRBV6-5 to TRBJ1-1; D is uncertain. Germline V CDR1 and CDR2: MNHEY, SVGAGI. This CDR3 has 15 amino acids. The V gene lost 4 bases and the J gene lost 0 bases, with 12 bases spanning the gap. The CDR3 spells CASSSYRAMNTEAFF. CDR3 bases: TGTGCCAGCAGTTCGTACAGAGCAATGAACACTGAAGCTTTCTTT.

This chain connects TRBV7-2 to TRBJ1-2; D gene unclear. Trimming left V 5 bases short and J 0 bases short, with 10 bases between. CDR3 length: 14 residues. CDR1 is SGHTA and CDR2 is FQGNSA in the germline V gene. This chain's CDR3 is CASSPMETNYGYTF. CDR3 nucleotides: TGTGCCAGCAGCCCCATGGAGACTAACTATGGCTACACCTTC.

The chain links TRBV29-1 to TRBJ2-7; 7 bases are a match to TRBD1. Per germline, CDR1 SQVTM and CDR2 ANQGSEA. Trimming took 2 bases from V and 0 from J; bases not matched to a gene: 4. The CDR3 covers 14 residues. The CDR3 is CSVETGTDSYEQYF. The CDR3 DNA reads TGCAGCGTTGAAACCGGGACAGACTCCTACGAGCAGTACTTC.

The chain is built from TRBV9 and TRBJ2-1, with D possibly matching TRBD2 (6 bases). V lost 0 bases and J lost 2, with 12 bases in between. From germline, CDR1 is SGDLS and CDR2 YYNGEE. CDR3 length: 16 residues. CDR3 sequence: CASSVAGGRPYNEQFF. As DNA, the CDR3 is TGTGCCAGCAGCGTAGCTGGAGGGAGACCCTACAATGAGCAGTTCTTC.

This chain joins TRBV27 and TRBJ2-7; the D gene is possibly TRBD1 (7 bases). CDR3 length: 13 amino acids. Trimming cost V 6 bases and J 5 bases, with 14 bases left between them. CDR1 and CDR2 from the germline V gene are MNHEY and SMNVEV (reference sequence). CDR3 amino acids: CASRRTGGHEQYF. CDR3 nucleotide sequence: TGTGCCAGCAGAAGGACAGGAGGGCACGAGCAGTACTTC.

CDR3 sequence: CSVEGTSGLAEYEQYF. The DNA for the CDR3 is TGCAGCGTTGAAGGCACTTCTGGACTAGCGGAATACGAGCAGTACTTC. The V and J genes are TRBV29-1 and TRBJ2-7; 10 positions match TRBD2. J was trimmed by 4 bases and V by 1 base; bases with no gene match: 10. Germline CDR1 SQVTM, CDR2 ANQGSEA. The CDR3 consists of 16 residues.

The chain recombines TRBV2 with TRBJ2-3; unclear D gene. Trimming pared 5 bases from V and 0 bases from J, leaving 12 bases between. Germline CDR1 and CDR2: SNHLY and FYNNEI. This CDR3 is built from 15 residues. The DNA of the CDR3 is TGTGCCAGCAGTCTTATGCGAGCTAGCACAGATACGCAGTATTTT. Amino acid sequence: CASSLMRASTDTQYF.

The gene calls are TRBV6-1 and TRBJ2-1; 15 nucleotides match TRBD2. V was pared by 4 bases and J by 0 bases, with 7 bases of the junction left unmatched. There are 19 residues in the CDR3. Germline V gene lookup returns CDR1 MNHNS and CDR2 SASEGT. The CDR3 loop reads CASSGTSGRATGSYNEQFF. The DNA of the CDR3 is TGTGCCAGCAGTGGGACTAGCGGGAGGGCTACGGGCTCCTACAATGAGCAGTTCTTC.

This clone has only a few counts. V and J are TRBV7-9 and TRBJ2-7; the match to TRBD2 covers 10 bases. The CDR3 runs 13 residues. Germline V lookup: CDR1 SEHNR, CDR2 FQNEAQ (reference sequence). V was pared by 5 bases and J by 2 bases, with 0 bases of the junction left unmatched. The CDR3 nucleotides read TGTGCCAGCAGCGGGACTAGCGCCTACGAGCAGTACTTC. Translation gives CASSGTSAYEQYF.

The rearrangement joins TRBV10-2 to TRBJ2-7; TRBD2 matches at 10 bases. The CDR3 length is 15 residues. V lost 4 bases, J lost 4 bases, and 7 bases stayed unmatched. Germline V gene sequence: CDR1 WSHSY, CDR2 SAAADI. This CDR3 reads CASSAASGRKYEQYF. In nucleotides, the CDR3 is TGCGCCAGCAGTGCGGCTAGCGGGAGAAAGTACGAGCAGTACTTC.

The chain employs TRBV30 and TRBJ2-7; D not certain. This CDR3 region has 11 residues. Trimming cost V 4 bases and J 0 bases, with 4 bases left between them. The germline CDR1 and CDR2 sequences are GTSNPN and SVGIG (reference sequence). CDR3 nucleotides: TGTGCCTGGACCACCTCCTACGAGCAGTACTTC. Protein sequence: CAWTTSYEQYF.

V gene TRBV10-2 combines with J gene TRBJ2-1; tentatively, D is TRBD1 or TRBD2 (5 bases each). The CDR3 consists of 13 residues. The V and J ends lost 10 bases and 4 bases respectively, with 14 bases between them. Germline CDR1 reads WSHSY; CDR2 reads SAAADI. CDR3 loop: CATTRDPYNEQFF. The CDR3 bases are TGCGCCACCACAAGGGACCCTTACAATGAGCAGTTCTTC.

The gene calls are TRBV2 and TRBJ2-5, with 7 bases aligning to TRBD2. Germline assignment: CDR1 SNHLY and CDR2 FYNNEI. V trimming: 8 bases; J trimming: 4 bases; junction bases outside the gene matches: 4. The CDR3 runs 12 residues. CDR3 region: CASRGSPETQYF. DNA of the CDR3: TGTGCCAGCCGCGGGAGTCCAGAGACCCAGTACTTC.

This sequence joins TRBV6-5 and TRBJ1-3; D unresolved. The V end lost 6 bases, the J end lost 0 bases, and 3 bases lay between the germline ends. Germline values: CDR1 MNHEY, CDR2 SVGAGI. The CDR3 runs to 12 residues. CDR3 in amino acids: CASRNSGNTIYF. CDR3 nucleotides: TGTGCCAGCAGGAACTCTGGAAACACCATATATTTT.

This CDR3 is CASSHPGQGAQNSYNEQFF. The CDR3 nucleotides are TGTGCCAGCAGCCACCCGGGACAGGGGGCGCAAAATTCCTACAATGAGCAGTTCTTC. The rearrangement joins TRBV14 to TRBJ2-1; 12 positions agree with TRBD1. From germline, CDR1 is SGHDN and CDR2 FVKESK. CDR3 size: 19 residues. Trimming removed 3 bases from V and 1 base from J; junction bases left unmatched: 10.

The chain is built from TRBV6-1 and TRBJ2-7; D is uncertain. This CDR3 spans 13 amino acids. Germline V gives CDR1 MNHNS, CDR2 SASEGT. Trimming took off 0 bases at V and 7 bases at J, with 10 bases between the two ends. This CDR3 is CASSEAQAPEQYF. In DNA, the CDR3 is TGTGCCAGCAGTGAAGCGCAGGCTCCGGAGCAGTACTTC.